The 2 T cell receptor beta chains given below trace back to one sample, sequenced in a study of memory CD4+ T cells and cytomegalovirus serostatus. The method was immunoSEQ multiplex PCR; TCRdb's version includes in-frame clones alone and lacks a portion of them. The sample yields about 60,000 clones, over 60% seen once. The sort gate was single viable CD3+CD4+CD8-CD45RO+ cells for memory CD4+ T cells. The sample comprised memory CD4+ T cells from blood. The receptors were sampled from an adult in good health and CMV-seronegative.

This clone was seen a single time. V usage is TRBV9 and J usage is TRBJ2-7; D might be TRBD2 (5 bases). V was shortened by 2 bases and J by 2 bases, with 11 bases between the two germline ends. The CDR3 runs 14 residues. Germline CDR1 is SGDLS and CDR2 is YYNGEE. Here the CDR3 DNA reads TGTGCCAGCAGCGTTTCAGCGGATACCTACGAGCAGTACTTC. It encodes CASSVSADTYEQYF.

V gene TRBV7-9 combines with J gene TRBJ2-1; TRBD2 matches 9 bases. The CDR3 covers 14 residues. V trimming: 0 bases; J trimming: 6 bases; junction bases outside the gene matches: 0. Germline assignment: CDR1 SEHNR and CDR2 FQNEAQ (reference sequence). The DNA for the CDR3 is TGTGCCAGCAGCTTAGCTAGCGGGGGCAATGAGCAGTTCTTC. Amino acid sequence: CASSLASGGNEQFF.